This T cell receptor beta chain was documented in a study of cytomegalovirus exposure and HLA in healthy donors. Germline CDR1 and CDR2: SGHDT and YYEEEE. CDR3 length: 16 amino acids. V was shortened by 2 bases and J by 4 bases, with 18 bases between the two germline ends. The PCR made use of 60 Vbeta and 13 Jbeta primers. Assay used: immunoSEQ multiplex PCR; TCRdb lists only in-frame clones, some missing. The record lists tens of thousands of clones, of which the ten most abundant hold 0.58%. The genes are TRBV5-6 and TRBJ1-2; D ambiguous. The TCR originated in a man over 45 in good health and CMV-seronegative. Sample: PBMCs. The CDR3 DNA reads as TGTGCCAGCAGCTTCAAGGGAGTCCGTTCCCGCTATGGCTACACCTTC. Translation: CASSFKGVRSRYGYTF.